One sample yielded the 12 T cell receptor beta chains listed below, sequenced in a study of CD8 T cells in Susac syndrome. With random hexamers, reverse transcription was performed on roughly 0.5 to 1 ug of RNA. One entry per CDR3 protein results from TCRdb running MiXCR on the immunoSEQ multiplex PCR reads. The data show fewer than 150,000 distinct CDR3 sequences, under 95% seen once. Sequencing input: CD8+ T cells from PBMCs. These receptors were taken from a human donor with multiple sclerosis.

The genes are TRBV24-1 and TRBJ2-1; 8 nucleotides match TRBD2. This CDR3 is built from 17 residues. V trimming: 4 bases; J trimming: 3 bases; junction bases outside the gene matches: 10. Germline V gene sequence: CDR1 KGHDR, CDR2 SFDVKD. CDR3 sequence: CATSDTEPAGVYNEQFF. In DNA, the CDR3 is TGTGCCACCAGTGACACCGAACCAGCGGGGGTCTACAATGAGCAGTTCTTC.

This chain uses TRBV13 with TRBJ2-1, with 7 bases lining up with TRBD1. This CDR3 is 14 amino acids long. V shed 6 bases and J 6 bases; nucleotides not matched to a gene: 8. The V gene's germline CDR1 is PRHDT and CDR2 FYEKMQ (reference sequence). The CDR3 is CASSRQGEPNEQFF. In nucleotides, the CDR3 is TGTGCCAGCAGTAGACAGGGAGAACCCAATGAGCAGTTCTTC.

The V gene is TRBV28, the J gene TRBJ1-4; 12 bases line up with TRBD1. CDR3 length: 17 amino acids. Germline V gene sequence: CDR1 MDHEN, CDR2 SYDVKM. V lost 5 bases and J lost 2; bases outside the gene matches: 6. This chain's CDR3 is CASSAGTGGDTNEKLFF. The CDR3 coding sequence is TGTGCCAGCAGTGCCGGGACAGGGGGCGATACTAATGAAAAACTGTTTTTT. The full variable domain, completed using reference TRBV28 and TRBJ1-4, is DVKVTQSSRYLVKRTGEKVFLECVQDMDHENMFWYRQDPGLGLRLIYFSYDVKMKEKGDIPEGYSVSREKKERFSLILESASTNQTSMYLCASSAGTGGDTNEKLFFGSGTQLSVL.

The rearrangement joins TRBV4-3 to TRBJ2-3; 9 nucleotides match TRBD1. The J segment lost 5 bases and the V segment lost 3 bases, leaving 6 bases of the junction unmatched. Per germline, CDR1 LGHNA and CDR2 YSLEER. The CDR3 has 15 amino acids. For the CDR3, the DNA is TGCGCCAGCAGCCATTACAGGGGGCAGAGAGATACGCAGTATTTT. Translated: CASSHYRGQRDTQYF.

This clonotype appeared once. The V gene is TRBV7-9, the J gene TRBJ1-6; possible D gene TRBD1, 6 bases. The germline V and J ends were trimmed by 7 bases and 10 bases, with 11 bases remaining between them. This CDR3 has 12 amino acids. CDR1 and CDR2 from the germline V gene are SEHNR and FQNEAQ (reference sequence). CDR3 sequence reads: CASNYQGSPLHF. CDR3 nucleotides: TGTGCCAGCAACTACCAGGGGTCACCCCTCCACTTT.

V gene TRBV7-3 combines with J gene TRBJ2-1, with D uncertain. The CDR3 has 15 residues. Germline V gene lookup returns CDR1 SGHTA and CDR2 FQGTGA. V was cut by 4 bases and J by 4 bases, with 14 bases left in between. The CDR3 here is CASSSSALPYNEQFF. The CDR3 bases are TGTGCCAGCAGCTCCTCGGCTCTCCCGTACAATGAGCAGTTCTTC.

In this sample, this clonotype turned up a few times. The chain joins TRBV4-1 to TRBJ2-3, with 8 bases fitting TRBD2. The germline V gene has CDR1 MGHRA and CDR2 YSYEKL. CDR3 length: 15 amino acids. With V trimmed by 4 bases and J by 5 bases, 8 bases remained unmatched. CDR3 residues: CASSLGSGMEDTQYF. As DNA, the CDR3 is TGCGCCAGCAGCCTCGGTAGCGGGATGGAAGATACGCAGTATTTT.

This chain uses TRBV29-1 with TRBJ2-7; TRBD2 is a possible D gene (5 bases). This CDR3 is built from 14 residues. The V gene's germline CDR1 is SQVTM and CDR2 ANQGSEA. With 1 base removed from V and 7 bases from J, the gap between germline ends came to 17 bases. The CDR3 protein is CSVEGGASLGEQYF. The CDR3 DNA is TGCAGCGTTGAAGGGGGAGCCTCGTTAGGGGAGCAGTACTTC.

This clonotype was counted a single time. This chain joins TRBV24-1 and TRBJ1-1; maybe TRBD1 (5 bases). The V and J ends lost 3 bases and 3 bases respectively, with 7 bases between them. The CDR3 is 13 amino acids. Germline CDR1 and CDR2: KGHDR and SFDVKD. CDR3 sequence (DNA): TGTGCCACCAGTGATGTGGGGGACACTGAAGCTTTCTTT. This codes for CATSDVGDTEAFF.

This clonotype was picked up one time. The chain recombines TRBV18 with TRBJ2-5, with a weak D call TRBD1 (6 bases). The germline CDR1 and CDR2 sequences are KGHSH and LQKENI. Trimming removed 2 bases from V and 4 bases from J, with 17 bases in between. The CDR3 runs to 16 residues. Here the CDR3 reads CASSPESSGAGETQYF. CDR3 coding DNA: TGTGCCAGCTCACCAGAGTCGTCAGGGGCGGGAGAGACCCAGTACTTC. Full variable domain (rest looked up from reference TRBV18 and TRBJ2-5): NAGVMQNPRHLVRRRGQEARLRCSPMKGHSHVYWYRQLPEEGLKFMVYLQKENIIDESGMPKERFSAEFPKEGPSILRIQQVVRGDSAAYFCASSPESSGAGETQYFGPGTRLLVL.

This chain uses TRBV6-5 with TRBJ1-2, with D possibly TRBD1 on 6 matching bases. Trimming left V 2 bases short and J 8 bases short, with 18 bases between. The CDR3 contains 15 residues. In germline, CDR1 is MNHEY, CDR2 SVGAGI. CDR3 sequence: CASSYGDTDGGGYTF. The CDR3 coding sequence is TGTGCCAGCAGTTACGGGGACACCGATGGGGGGGGCTACACCTTC.

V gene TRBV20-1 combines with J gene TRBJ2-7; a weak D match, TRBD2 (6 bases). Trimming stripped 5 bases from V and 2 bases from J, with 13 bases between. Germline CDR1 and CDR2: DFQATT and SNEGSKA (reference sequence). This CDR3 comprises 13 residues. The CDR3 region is CSAPRGTPYEQYF. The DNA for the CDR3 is TGCAGTGCTCCCCGGGGGACCCCCTACGAGCAGTACTTC.